These T cell receptor beta chains were read from a single sample in a study of PD-1 blockade in classical Hodgkin lymphoma. The method was immunoSEQ multiplex PCR; TCRdb's version includes in-frame clones alone and lacks a portion of them. The sample has approximately 8,400 clones, roughly 85% seen once. The specimen comprised CD8+ T cells from blood, sampled before the fourth cycle of nivolumab. These receptors originate from a human donor with classical Hodgkin lymphoma. Each CDR3 is given without its conserved first and last residue. Each record gives: J gene, V gene, CDR3 protein.

TRBJ2-7	TRBV5-1	ASSLALGGYEQY
TRBJ1-1	TRBV19	ASNLGQRLNTEAF
TRBJ2-3	TRBV29-1	SVELARLDTQY
TRBJ2-7	TRBV4-1	ASSQEGEYEQY
TRBJ1-2	TRBV5-6	ASIRDRESGGYT
TRBJ2-1	TRBV30	AWDNYNEQF
TRBJ2-3	TRBV4-1	ASSPLSSSGTDTQY
TRBJ2-2	TRBV6-1	ASRAQNTGELF
TRBJ1-3	TRBV19	ASTWEFAGNTIY
TRBJ2-2	TRBV13	ASSSVLGDTTGELF
TRBJ1-4	TRBV5-6	ASSLGQGADKLF
TRBJ2-1	TRBV6-5	ASRLGASSYNEQF
TRBJ2-7	TRBV28	ASSLGTAGEQY
TRBJ1-1	TRBV6-5	ASSYPGQGAEAF
TRBJ1-2	TRBV5-4	ASSTPGNGYT
TRBJ2-5	TRBV10-1	ASIISGGEETQY
TRBJ2-7	TRBV13	ASSPIIAYEQY
TRBJ2-3	TRBV28	ASTLTDTQY